Below are 20 T cell receptor beta chains sequenced from a single sample in a study of radiotherapy plus CTLA-4 blockade in lung cancer. Profiling relied on immunoSEQ multiplex PCR, and the TCRdb table lists in-frame clones only, not all of them. This table holds tens of thousands of clones, around 69% found once. The sequencing here drew on peripheral blood, taken from a patient treated with radiotherapy plus ipilimumab. Receptors were obtained from a human donor with non-small cell lung cancer who had a complete response to radiotherapy plus ipilimumab.

This clone was seen more than once but under ten times. V gene TRBV9 combines with J gene TRBJ2-1; unclear D gene. This CDR3 is built from 14 residues. CDR1 is SGDLS and CDR2 is YYNGEE in the germline V gene. V was cut by 4 bases and J by 4 bases, with 12 bases left in between. CDR3 protein: CASSPSRRYNEQFF. The CDR3, as DNA: TGTGCCAGCAGCCCCAGTCGGAGATACAATGAGCAGTTCTTC. The full variable domain, with the rest looked up from reference TRBV9 and TRBJ2-1, is DSGVTQTPKHLITATGQRVTLRCSPRSGDLSVYWYQQSLDQGLQFLIQYYNGEERAKGNILERFSAQQFPDLHSELNLSSLELGDSALYFCASSPSRRYNEQFFGPGTRLTVL.

Notes on this clone: A read error may account for a junction end that differs from germline. This chain links TRBV7-7 with TRBJ2-2; maybe TRBD2 (5 bases). The CDR3 is made up of 15 amino acids. Germline CDR1 is SSHAT and CDR2 is FNYEAQ (reference sequence). The CDR3 region has the DNA TGTGCTAGCAGCTTAGCGTTTGGCGGGCACGGGGAGCTGTTTTTT. This codes for CASSLAFGGHGELFF.

This clone was detected a few times. The chain couples TRBV2 to TRBJ1-3; TRBD1 matches at 7 bases. Germline CDR1 and CDR2: SNHLY and FYNNEI. The V and J ends lost 6 bases and 1 base, in that order; junction bases with no gene match: 15. The CDR3 is 18 amino acids. CDR3 protein: CASRADSLTGSSGNTIYF. The CDR3 DNA reads TGTGCCAGCAGGGCGGACTCCTTGACAGGGAGTTCTGGAAACACCATATATTTT.

The chain uses TRBV19 and TRBJ2-3; 13 positions agree with TRBD2. Germline CDR1 and CDR2: LNHDA and SQIVND (reference sequence). V lost 5 bases to trimming and J lost 9 bases; unmatched junction nucleotides: 2. The CDR3 runs to 13 residues. CDR3 residues: CASSPGLAGTQYF. The CDR3 DNA sequence: TGTGCCAGTAGTCCGGGACTAGCGGGGACGCAGTATTTT.

A single count supports this clone. V is TRBV6-5 and J is TRBJ2-2; D may be TRBD2 (5 bases). There are 13 residues in the CDR3. Germline V gives CDR1 MNHEY, CDR2 SVGAGI. V was clipped by 6 bases and J by 3 bases, with 8 bases between them. In DNA form, the CDR3 reads TGTGCCAGCAGACGGACTGACACCGGGGAGCTGTTTTTT. It codes for CASRRTDTGELFF.

The gene calls are TRBV29-1 and TRBJ2-1, with TRBD1 matching over 8 bases. The CDR3 extends over 13 amino acids. The V segment lost 1 base and the J segment 4 bases; nucleotides outside the gene matches: 0. The germline CDR1 and CDR2 sequences are SQVTM and ANQGSEA. The CDR3 is CSVEGTGYNEQFF. CDR3 DNA: TGCAGCGTTGAAGGGACAGGGTACAATGAGCAGTTCTTC.

The chain employs TRBV5-5 and TRBJ1-5; 7 nucleotides agree with TRBD1. The length of the CDR3 is 18 residues. V lost 4 bases, J lost 3 bases, and 16 bases stayed unmatched. Germline-derived CDR1 and CDR2 are SGHKS and YYEKEE (reference sequence). The CDR3: CASSRGQVGLLANQPQHF. The CDR3 coding sequence is TGTGCCAGCAGCAGAGGACAGGTGGGGTTATTGGCCAATCAGCCCCAGCATTTT.

J is TRBJ2-5 and V is TRBV10-3; possibly TRBD2 for D (7 bases). V lost 3 bases, J lost 3 bases, and 11 bases lay in between. The CDR3 is 14 residues long. Germline values: CDR1 ENHRY, CDR2 SYGVKD. In DNA, the CDR3 is TGTGCCATCAGTGATTCGGGGGGCGAAGAGACCCAGTACTTC. This encodes CAISDSGGEETQYF.

The chain couples TRBV6-5 to TRBJ2-7; D gene uncertain. V lost 5 bases and J lost 3, with 11 bases in between. Germline V CDR1 and CDR2: MNHEY, SVGAGI. CDR3 length equals 13 residues. The CDR3: CASSEGRNYEQYF. The CDR3 DNA follows: TGTGCCAGCAGTGAAGGCAGGAACTACGAGCAGTACTTC.

This clone was seen a single time. This chain connects TRBV2 to TRBJ2-3; TRBD1 aligns across 9 bases. The CDR3 is 14 amino acids. V gave up 6 bases and J gave up 1 base; unmatched junction bases: 2. Germline CDR1 and CDR2: SNHLY and FYNNEI. CDR3 bases: TGTGCCAGCAGGAGGACAGGGGGCACAGATACGCAGTATTTT. Residues: CASRRTGGTDTQYF.

This rearrangement joins TRBV18 to TRBJ1-1; D is undetermined. This CDR3 is 13 amino acids long. The V and J ends lost 2 bases and 2 bases respectively, with 6 bases between them. CDR1 and CDR2 (germline): KGHSH, LQKENI. Here the CDR3 reads CASSPTTNTEAFF. As DNA, the CDR3 is TGTGCCAGCTCACCAACCACTAACACTGAAGCTTTCTTT.

CDR3 in DNA: TGTGCCAGCAGTGACCCGGGACAGGGTTGGGGCTACACCTTC. Its translation is CASSDPGQGWGYTF. This chain links TRBV6-5 with TRBJ1-2; 9 positions match TRBD1. J lost 8 bases, V lost 5 bases, and 9 bases had no gene match. The CDR3 sequence is 14 residues long. The V gene's germline CDR1 is MNHEY and CDR2 SVGAGI.

The chain has TRBV13 and TRBJ1-2; 7 nucleotides line up with TRBD1. The V gene's germline CDR1 is PRHDT and CDR2 FYEKMQ (reference sequence). CDR3 length: 15 residues. The J segment lost 0 bases and the V segment lost 5 bases, leaving 6 bases of the junction unmatched. The chain's CDR3 is CASSPGDRPNYGYTF. As DNA, the CDR3 is TGTGCCAGCAGCCCCGGGGACAGACCTAACTATGGCTACACCTTC.

The gene calls are TRBV7-2 and TRBJ2-1; 14 bases are shared with TRBD2. The CDR3 is 16 residues long. J lost 6 bases, V lost 6 bases, and 7 bases had no gene match. Looked up from germline, CDR1 is SGHTA and CDR2 is FQGNSA. CDR3 nucleotides: TGTGCCAGCAGACCCCGACTAGCGGGAGGGACCAATGAGCAGTTCTTC. It specifies CASRPRLAGGTNEQFF.

This clone was seen ten or more times. The J gene is TRBJ2-5, the V gene TRBV6-6, with D possibly matching TRBD1 (6 bases). CDR3 length equals 13 residues. Germline CDR1 and CDR2: MNHNY and SVGAGI (reference sequence). V dropped 6 bases and J dropped 2 bases, with 10 bases sitting between them. The DNA of the CDR3 is TGTGCCAGCAGACAGGGTCGACAAGAGACCCAGTACTTC. Translating gives CASRQGRQETQYF.

The V and J genes are TRBV28 and TRBJ1-2, with a tentative D call TRBD1 (5 bases). Trimming took off 7 bases at V and 7 bases at J, with 19 bases between the two ends. The CDR3 has 14 residues. Germline lookup yields CDR1 MDHEN and CDR2 SYDVKM. CDR3 sequence: CASTWGGGGRGYTF. The CDR3 nucleotides read TGTGCCAGCACCTGGGGCGGGGGAGGGCGTGGCTACACCTTC.

The chain uses TRBV6-6 and TRBJ1-1; TRBD1 is a possible D gene (6 bases). The CDR3 length is 15 residues. The germline V gene encodes CDR1 MNHNY and CDR2 SVGAGI (reference sequence). The V gene lost 6 bases and the J gene lost 3 bases, with 17 bases spanning the gap. The CDR3 spells CASRANRVRDTEAFF. DNA of the CDR3: TGTGCCAGCAGAGCAAACAGGGTAAGAGACACTGAAGCTTTCTTT.

The chain couples TRBV11-2 to TRBJ2-3; 7 nucleotides match TRBD2. The junction had 12 bases not matched to a gene; V was cut back by 5 bases and J by 4 bases. Germline CDR1 SGHAT, CDR2 FQNNGV. The CDR3 has 16 residues. This CDR3 is CASSNLAGGRADTQYF. DNA for the CDR3: TGTGCCAGCAGCAACCTCGCCGGGGGGAGGGCAGATACGCAGTATTTT.

The genes are TRBV7-3 and TRBJ2-2; 10 positions match TRBD2. Germline assignment: CDR1 SGHTA and CDR2 FQGTGA. Trimming at V came to 2 bases and at J to 1 base, leaving 4 bases not matched to a gene. CDR3 length: 17 amino acids. The CDR3 DNA reads as TGTGCCAGCAGCTTATCTAGGACTAGCGGGAACACCGGGGAGCTGTTTTTT. It encodes CASSLSRTSGNTGELFF.

This rearrangement joins TRBV15 to TRBJ2-5, with TRBD2 identical over 14 bases. CDR1 is LNHNV, CDR2 YYDKDF, per germline (reference sequence). The CDR3 extends over 16 amino acids. Trimming cost V 6 bases and J 4 bases; bases outside gene matches: 7. In DNA form, the CDR3 reads TGTGCCACCAGGTGGGCGACTAGCGGGAGGGGAGAGACCCAGTACTTC. Its protein product is CATRWATSGRGETQYF. The full variable domain, in which reference TRBV15 and TRBJ2-5 provide the parts outside the CDR3, is DAMVIQNPRYQVTQFGKPVTLSCSQTLNHNVMYWYQQKSSQAPKLLFHYYDKDFNNEADTPDNFQSRRPNTSFCFLDIRSPGLGDTAMYLCATRWATSGRGETQYFGPGTRLLVL.